The 15 T cell receptor beta chains reported below all come from one sample, sequenced in a study of beta chain features in type 1 diabetes. General study findings and limits: When Type 1 diabetes patients were examined, their TCRB CDR3s proved moderately but significantly shorter in all four CD4+ subsets.

Antigens of these TCRs are unknown. Reverse transcription of all isolated RNA meant that expressed TCRB transcripts were sequenced. TCRdb keeps only in-frame clones here, not all; method: immunoSEQ multiplex PCR. This table holds some 360,000 clones, roughly a tenth found once. The sequenced sample was central memory CD4+ T cells from blood. Receptors originate from a man under 40 with type 1 diabetes.

Comments on this clone: This may come from a read error, since a much larger clone is one base off. The chain links TRBV27 to TRBJ2-5; maybe TRBD1 (8 bases). Germline CDR1 MNHEY, CDR2 SMNVEV (reference sequence). The CDR3 runs 13 residues. Trimming cost V 8 bases and J 7 bases, with 17 bases left between them. CDR3 region: CASGPTGEGTQYF. Written as DNA, the CDR3 is TGTGCCAGCGGCCCGACAGGGGAGGGGACCCAGTACTTC.

This clone occurred many times. A read error may be the cause here, since a much bigger clone is one base away. This same CDR3 is encoded by further DNA sequences in the sample. V usage is TRBV7-9 and J usage is TRBJ1-1; TRBD1 is a possible D gene (6 bases). The ends were cut back, 5 bases at V and 1 base at J, with 8 bases in the middle. Germline V gene sequence: CDR1 SEHNR, CDR2 FQNEAQ (reference sequence). This CDR3 is built from 13 residues. CDR3: CASSPQGNTEAFF. The DNA for the CDR3 is TGTGCCAGCAGCCCACAGGGGAACACTGAAGCTTTCTTT.

This rearrangement joins TRBV18 to TRBJ2-1; D gene uncertain. The CDR3 extends over 15 amino acids. CDR1 KGHSH and CDR2 LQKENI come from the germline V gene. V shed 3 bases and J shed 9 bases, with 18 bases lying between them. The CDR3 reads CASSPVAGSLGEQFF. CDR3 sequence (DNA): TGTGCCAGCTCACCGGTGGCAGGAAGTTTGGGTGAGCAGTTCTTC.

V usage is TRBV11-3 and J usage is TRBJ2-7, with D possibly being TRBD1 (5 bases). Looked up from germline, CDR1 is SGHNT and CDR2 is YENEEA. The CDR3 is made up of 12 amino acids. Trimming pared 3 bases from V and 6 bases from J, leaving 9 bases between. The CDR3 nucleotides read TGTGCCAGCAGCTTGGACAACCGCGAGCAGTACTTC. Encoded protein: CASSLDNREQYF.

Note on this clone: Other DNA sequences of this sample code for an identical CDR3. This chain links TRBV11-2 with TRBJ2-1; no clear D gene. V gave up 2 bases and J gave up 0 bases, with 8 bases separating them. The CDR3 covers 15 residues. Germline CDR1 reads SGHAT; CDR2 reads FQNNGV. CDR3 sequence (DNA): TGTGCCAGCAGCTTAATTAGAGGCTCCTACAATGAGCAGTTCTTC. Amino acid sequence: CASSLIRGSYNEQFF.

The rearrangement links TRBV4-3 to TRBJ2-2, with D maybe TRBD2 (6 bases). CDR1 and CDR2 (germline): LGHNA, YSLEER. The V end lost 1 base, the J end lost 2 bases, and 8 bases lay between the germline ends. This CDR3 is 15 amino acids long. CDR3: CASSQAGGNTGELFF. CDR3 bases: TGCGCCAGCAGCCAAGCCGGGGGTAACACCGGGGAGCTGTTTTTT.

A few counts support this clone. The chain uses TRBV10-3 and TRBJ1-5; D may be TRBD1 (5 bases). The germline V gene encodes CDR1 ENHRY and CDR2 SYGVKD. The CDR3 runs to 14 residues. V lost 6 bases to trimming and J lost 7 bases, with 16 bases between them. CDR3 region: CAISWDGTKQPQHF. In DNA, the CDR3 is TGTGCCATCAGCTGGGACGGAACTAAACAGCCCCAGCATTTT.

This rearrangement joins TRBV28 to TRBJ2-1; the D gene is possibly TRBD2 (5 bases). Trimming took 2 bases from V and 14 from J, leaving 16 bases between them. The CDR3 covers 13 residues. Germline V gene sequence: CDR1 MDHEN, CDR2 SYDVKM. The CDR3 is CASSLPEGNQEFF. For the CDR3, the DNA is TGTGCCAGCAGTTTACCCGAGGGAAATCAGGAGTTCTTC.

This clone was counted between two and nine times. The chain is built from TRBV19 and TRBJ1-5; D remains ambiguous. Germline V gene sequence: CDR1 LNHDA, CDR2 SQIVND (reference sequence). The ends were cut back, 5 bases at V and 7 bases at J, with 12 bases in the middle. The length of the CDR3 is 13 residues. The CDR3 region has the DNA TGTGCCAGTAGTGCTGGAATACGGCAGCCCCAGCATTTT. Translating gives CASSAGIRQPQHF. The full variable domain, its missing parts supplied by reference TRBV19 and TRBJ1-5, is DGGITQSPKYLFRKEGQNVTLSCEQNLNHDAMYWYRQDPGQGLRLIYYSQIVNDFQKGDIAEGYSVSREKKESFPLTVTSAQKNPTAFYLCASSAGIRQPQHFGDGTRLSIL.

There are many counts of this clone. The chain uses TRBV7-2 and TRBJ2-1; TRBD2 agrees at 16 bases. CDR3 size: 17 residues. Germline CDR1 reads SGHTA; CDR2 reads FQGNSA. Germline trimming cut 5 bases from V and 4 bases from J; bases unmatched to any gene: 5. DNA for the CDR3: TGTGCCAGCAGCCCCGGGACTAGCGGGGGGGGTTACAATGAGCAGTTCTTC. This sequence encodes CASSPGTSGGGYNEQFF.

Note on this clone: The same CDR3 can be traced to other DNA sequences in this sample. V is TRBV5-6 and J is TRBJ2-1; D call uncertain. The CDR3 sequence is 11 residues long. V lost 0 bases and J lost 8, with 3 bases in between. Per germline, CDR1 SGHDT and CDR2 YYEEEE. CDR3 DNA: TGTGCCAGCAGCTTGGTCGATGAGCAGTTCTTC. Protein sequence: CASSLVDEQFF.

In this sample, this clone turned up a few times. This chain uses TRBV9 with TRBJ2-7; 9 bases line up with TRBD1. The CDR3 totals 15 residues. The V segment lost 0 bases and the J segment 3 bases; nucleotides outside the gene matches: 4. CDR1 SGDLS and CDR2 YYNGEE come from the germline V gene. CDR3 protein: CASSVAGQGIYEQYF. The CDR3 DNA sequence: TGTGCCAGCAGCGTAGCAGGACAGGGGATCTACGAGCAGTACTTC.

The J gene is TRBJ2-3, the V gene TRBV6-4, with 9 bases that match TRBD1. CDR1 is MRHNA, CDR2 SNTAGT, per germline. The length of the CDR3 is 17 residues. J lost 0 bases, V lost 5 bases, and 9 bases had no gene match. CDR3 DNA sequence: TGTGCCAGCAGTAGTTCTCCGGGACAGGGCAGCACAGATACGCAGTATTTT. This codes for CASSSSPGQGSTDTQYF.

J is TRBJ1-6 and V is TRBV7-9; 7 nucleotides line up with TRBD1. J gave up 10 bases and V 1 base, and 4 bases lay outside the gene matches. The CDR3 covers 14 residues. Germline CDR1 reads SEHNR; CDR2 reads FQNEAQ (reference sequence). The CDR3 DNA reads as TGTGCCAGCAGCTTAGGCTGGGACAGCTCACCCCTCCACTTT. Residues: CASSLGWDSSPLHF.

This clone was picked up many times. This chain joins TRBV10-3 and TRBJ2-1, with D perhaps given as TRBD1 or TRBD2 (5 bases each). The germline V and J ends were trimmed by 10 bases and 9 bases, with 19 bases remaining between them. Germline V lookup: CDR1 ENHRY, CDR2 SYGVKD. The CDR3 sequence is 13 residues long. The CDR3 DNA is TGTGCCAACTTCCGGGGCTCGGTTGGTGAGCAGTTCTTC. Translation: CANFRGSVGEQFF.